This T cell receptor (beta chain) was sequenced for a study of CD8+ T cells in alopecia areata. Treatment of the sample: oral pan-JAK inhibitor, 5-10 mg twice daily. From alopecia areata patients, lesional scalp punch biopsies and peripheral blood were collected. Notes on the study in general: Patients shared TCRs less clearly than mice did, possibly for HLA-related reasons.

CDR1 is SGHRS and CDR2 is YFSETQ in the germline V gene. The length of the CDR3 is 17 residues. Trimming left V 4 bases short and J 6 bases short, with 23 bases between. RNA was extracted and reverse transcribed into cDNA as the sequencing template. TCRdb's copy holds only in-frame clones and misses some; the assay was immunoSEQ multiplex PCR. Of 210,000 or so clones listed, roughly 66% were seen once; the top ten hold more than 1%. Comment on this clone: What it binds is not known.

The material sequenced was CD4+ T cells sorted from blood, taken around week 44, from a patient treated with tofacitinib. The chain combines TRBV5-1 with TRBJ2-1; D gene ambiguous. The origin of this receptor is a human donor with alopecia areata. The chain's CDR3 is CASSPDRLSVGFNEQFF. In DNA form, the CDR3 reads TGCGCCAGCAGCCCGGACCGACTCAGCGTGGGATTCAATGAGCAGTTCTTC. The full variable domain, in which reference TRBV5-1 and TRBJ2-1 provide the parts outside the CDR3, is KAGVTQTPRYLIKTRGQQVTLSCSPISGHRSVSWYQQTPGQGLQFLFEYFSETQRNKGNFPGRFSGRQFSNSRSEMNVSTLELGDSALYLCASSPDRLSVGFNEQFFGPGTRLTVL.